The 22 T cell receptor beta chains below come from one sample, sequenced in a study of cytomegalovirus exposure and HLA in healthy donors. The PCR had 60 Vbeta and 13 Jbeta primers. Data came from immunoSEQ multiplex PCR; TCRdb stores just in-frame clones and leaves some out. The sample comprises roughly 88,000 clones, just under 70% of which are singletons, and 2.7% rests with the top ten. Sequenced: PBMCs. Receptors originate from a man in his forties or fifties in good health and CMV-seronegative.

This clone was seen only a few times. The rearrangement joins TRBV4-2 to TRBJ2-3; 10 nucleotides agree with TRBD1. Germline lookup yields CDR1 LGHNA and CDR2 YNFKEQ. This CDR3 is built from 14 residues. Trimming cost V 1 base and J 6 bases; bases outside gene matches: 1. The CDR3 nucleotides read TGTGCCAGCAGCCAAGGGACAGGGGGGGATACGCAGTATTTT. It specifies CASSQGTGGDTQYF.

This clone has a count of ten or more. The chain links TRBV5-1 to TRBJ2-1, with TRBD1 as a possible D gene (5 bases). V was cut by 4 bases and J by 5 bases, with 13 bases left in between. Germline-derived CDR1 and CDR2 are SGHRS and YFSETQ. This CDR3 has 14 amino acids. The DNA of the CDR3 is TGCGCCAGCAGCCCCCAGGGCCTGGACAATGAGCAGTTCTTC. Translation: CASSPQGLDNEQFF. Combining the CDR3 with reference TRBV5-1 and TRBJ2-1 gives the whole variable domain KAGVTQTPRYLIKTRGQQVTLSCSPISGHRSVSWYQQTPGQGLQFLFEYFSETQRNKGNFPGRFSGRQFSNSRSEMNVSTLELGDSALYLCASSPQGLDNEQFFGPGTRLTVL.

The chain has TRBV28 and TRBJ2-5, with D perhaps matching TRBD1 (5 bases). V was cut by 1 base and J by 5 bases, with 11 bases left in between. Looked up from germline, CDR1 is MDHEN and CDR2 is SYDVKM. This CDR3 has 14 amino acids. The CDR3: CASSLYPGSETQYF. In nucleotides, the CDR3 is TGTGCCAGCAGTTTATACCCAGGGTCCGAGACCCAGTACTTC.

The CDR3 DNA sequence: TGTGCCAGTAAGGGGGGACAGGGGTGGTACGAGCAGTACTTC. Translating it yields CASKGGQGWYEQYF. This rearrangement joins TRBV6-5 to TRBJ2-7; TRBD1 agrees at 10 bases. Germline loops: CDR1 MNHEY, CDR2 SVGAGI. V was pared by 9 bases and J by 4 bases, with 9 bases of the junction left unmatched. The CDR3 sequence is 14 residues long.

This chain links TRBV6-1 with TRBJ1-5; no clear D gene. V shed 4 bases and J shed 4 bases, with 8 bases lying between them. The CDR3 is 13 residues long. Germline CDR1 and CDR2: MNHNS and SASEGT. CDR3 sequence (DNA): TGTGCCAGCAGTGTGGCAGGAAATCAGCCCCAGCATTTT. Protein: CASSVAGNQPQHF.

The rearrangement uses TRBV4-2 and TRBJ2-4; 8 bases are shared with TRBD2. Germline CDR1 is LGHNA and CDR2 is YNFKEQ. The length of the CDR3 is 16 residues. Losses at the gene ends were 6 bases for V and 4 bases for J; bases not matched to a gene: 11. CDR3 DNA sequence: TGTGCCAGCAGGGGCAGCGGGAGTCGGGTAAAAAACATTCAGTACTTC. It codes for CASRGSGSRVKNIQYF.

V and J are TRBV7-9 and TRBJ1-1, with a tentative D call TRBD1 (6 bases). This CDR3 contains 17 residues. V was trimmed by 0 bases and J by 5 bases, leaving 19 bases between them. Germline assignment: CDR1 SEHNR and CDR2 FQNEAQ (reference sequence). CDR3 coding DNA: TGTGCCAGCAGCTTAGCGCTCGGGCAGGGGCGAGGTACTGAAGCTTTCTTT. Its protein is CASSLALGQGRGTEAFF. Supplemented by reference TRBV7-9 and TRBJ1-1, the full variable domain reads DTGVSQNPRHKITKRGQNVTFRCDPISEHNRLYWYRQTLGQGPEFLTYFQNEAQLEKSRLLSDRFSAERPKGSFSTLEIQRTEQGDSAMYLCASSLALGQGRGTEAFFGQGTRLTVV.

The chain carries TRBV7-2 and TRBJ2-1, with D possibly matching TRBD2 (5 bases). CDR1 SGHTA and CDR2 FQGNSA come from the germline V gene. This CDR3 contains 15 residues. Trimming pared 2 bases from V and 9 bases from J, leaving 17 bases between. In nucleotides, the CDR3 is TGTGCCAGCAGCTTAAGTAGCGCCGCGGTCACTGAGCAGTTCTTC. It translates to CASSLSSAAVTEQFF.

The rearrangement links TRBV7-6 to TRBJ2-7; 7 nucleotides match TRBD2. Trimming removed 5 bases from V and 2 bases from J; junction bases left unmatched: 9. CDR3 length equals 15 residues. The germline V gene has CDR1 SGHVS and CDR2 FNYEAQ. The CDR3 loop reads CASSRLAGVAYEQYV. The CDR3 nucleotides read TGTGCCAGCAGCCGTCTGGCGGGAGTTGCCTACGAGCAGTACGTC.

This clone showed up just once. The V and J genes are TRBV2 and TRBJ1-1; the D gene is possibly TRBD1 (5 bases). CDR3 length: 17 residues. From germline, CDR1 is SNHLY and CDR2 FYNNEI. The V end was cut by 5 bases, the J end by 6 bases, with 25 bases between. CDR3 coding DNA: TGTGCCAGCAGTCCACCCCCCCCGTTGGGGGAGGCTTCTGAAGCTTTCTTT. Protein: CASSPPPPLGEASEAFF.

The gene calls are TRBV15 and TRBJ1-2; maybe TRBD1 (5 bases). This CDR3 has 13 amino acids. Germline V gives CDR1 LNHNV, CDR2 YYDKDF (reference sequence). V was pared by 3 bases and J by 6 bases, with 11 bases between. The CDR3 region is CATSRSQGHGYTF. The CDR3 DNA reads as TGTGCCACCAGCAGGTCGCAGGGCCATGGCTACACCTTC.

This clone has only a few counts. An end of the junction differs from the germline gene, which may be a read error. The rearrangement links TRBV7-7 to TRBJ2-5; D might be TRBD2 (5 bases). This CDR3 contains 14 residues. Germline CDR1 SSHAT, CDR2 FNYEAQ (reference sequence). The CDR3 loop is CASSLSGSQETQYF. In DNA, the CDR3 is TGTGCTAGCAGCCTTTCGGGGTCCCAAGAGACCCAGTACTTC.

This clone appeared a few times. In DNA, the CDR3 is TGTGCCAGCACCGCGGACAGGGGTGGAACTGAAGCTTTCTTT. Translated: CASTADRGGTEAFF. The V and J genes are TRBV6-1 and TRBJ1-1, with TRBD1 matching over 9 bases. The CDR3 totals 14 residues. V trimming: 7 bases; J trimming: 5 bases; junction bases outside the gene matches: 8. Germline CDR1 reads MNHNS; CDR2 reads SASEGT.

J is TRBJ2-5 and V is TRBV18; 7 positions agree with TRBD2. Trimming at V came to 6 bases and at J to 5 bases, leaving 6 bases not matched to a gene. Germline values: CDR1 KGHSH, CDR2 LQKENI. There are 13 residues in the CDR3. Here the CDR3 DNA reads TGTGCCAGCTCTCCTTGGCGGGGGGAGACCCAGTACTTC. Translated, it gives CASSPWRGETQYF.

This chain connects TRBV5-6 to TRBJ1-3; no firm D call. The V end lost 1 base, the J end lost 2 bases, and 7 bases lay between the germline ends. Per germline, CDR1 SGHDT and CDR2 YYEEEE. The CDR3 covers 14 residues. The CDR3 coding sequence is TGTGCCAGCAGCTTGAGAGGGCCTGGAAACACCATATATTTT. Its protein product is CASSLRGPGNTIYF.

This clone came up a few times. The CDR3 end shows no conserved phenylalanine or tryptophan, and so a read error is likely. The V and J genes are TRBV19 and TRBJ2-3; 8 bases fit TRBD1. From germline, CDR1 is LNHDA and CDR2 SQIVND (reference sequence). The length of the CDR3 is 20 residues. The junction had 19 bases not matched to a gene; V was cut back by 4 bases and J by 1 base. The CDR3 DNA reads TGTGCCAGTAGTACAGAAGCAAGGGACAGGTTTTCCCGGCGCACAGATACGCAGTATGTT. Residues: CASSTEARDRFSRRTDTQYV.

This clone has more than one count but fewer than ten. The V gene is TRBV6-1, the J gene TRBJ1-6; D might be TRBD1 (6 bases). This CDR3 is built from 14 residues. V gave up 0 bases and J gave up 13 bases, with 13 bases separating them. CDR1 is MNHNS and CDR2 is SASEGT in the germline V gene. This CDR3 is CASSEARQVPPLHF. In nucleotides, the CDR3 is TGTGCCAGCAGTGAAGCGAGACAGGTCCCCCCCCTCCACTTT.

The table lists this clone with a count of one. The rearrangement joins TRBV28 to TRBJ2-7; D may be TRBD1 (6 bases). V lost 7 bases, J lost 0 bases, and 16 bases lay in between. Germline V gives CDR1 MDHEN, CDR2 SYDVKM. The CDR3 totals 15 residues. The CDR3 region is CASNLQGTISYEQYF. CDR3 DNA sequence: TGTGCCAGCAACTTACAGGGAACGATCTCCTACGAGCAGTACTTC.

The table lists this clone with many counts. The J gene is TRBJ2-7, the V gene TRBV10-3; TRBD1 agrees at 7 bases. In germline, CDR1 is ENHRY, CDR2 SYGVKD. The junction had 5 bases not matched to a gene; V was cut back by 3 bases and J by 0 bases. This CDR3 comprises 15 residues. CDR3 residues: CAISEGGSSSYEQYF. The CDR3 bases are TGTGCCATCAGTGAAGGGGGCTCCAGCTCCTACGAGCAGTACTTC.

The CDR3 bases are TGTGCCAGCAGCTTATTAGGAAACAGGGCGGCGGAGACCCAGTACTTC. Amino acid sequence: CASSLLGNRAAETQYF. The chain combines TRBV7-2 with TRBJ2-5; maybe TRBD1 (6 bases). The V gene lost 2 bases and the J gene lost 5 bases, with 18 bases spanning the gap. There are 16 residues in the CDR3. Germline V CDR1 and CDR2: SGHTA, FQGNSA.

The chain uses TRBV4-2 and TRBJ2-3, with a possible D match to TRBD2 (5 bases). The germline V gene has CDR1 LGHNA and CDR2 YNFKEQ. CDR3 length equals 16 residues. Trimming removed 0 bases from V and 7 bases from J, with 17 bases in between. CDR3 loop: CASSQDSSLYGNTQYF. The CDR3 nucleotides are TGTGCCAGCAGCCAAGATTCTAGCTTATATGGAAATACGCAGTATTTT.

This chain uses TRBV20-1 with TRBJ1-1; D is unclear. The CDR3 runs to 10 residues. Per the germline V gene, CDR1 is DFQATT and CDR2 is SNEGSKA (reference sequence). Trimming pared 6 bases from V and 10 bases from J, leaving 12 bases between. For the CDR3, the DNA is TGCAGTGCCTCACACGGGAGAGCTTTCTTT. Translated, it gives CSASHGRAFF.